Below are 26 T cell receptor beta chains sequenced from a single sample in a study of shared clonotypes between healthy human individuals. Clones were sequenced by immunoSEQ multiplex PCR, and TCRdb holds only the in-frame ones, with some missing. The data contain approximately 2.1 million clones, about 92% of them singletons. Sequenced: naive CD4+ T cells from PBMCs. Subset given: CD45RA+ positively selected. The source of these receptors is a young man in good health. Some clones in this sample may be carry-over from other donors' samples.

The rearrangement links TRBV18 to TRBJ1-5; D gene unclear. The CDR3 runs 16 residues. Per the germline V gene, CDR1 is KGHSH and CDR2 is LQKENI. V lost 2 bases and J lost 3, with 14 bases in between. For the CDR3, the DNA is TGTGCCAGCTCACCATCCCCCCCGACCTCCAATCAGCCCCAGCATTTT. Its translation is CASSPSPPTSNQPQHF. Based on the CDR3 plus reference TRBV18 and TRBJ1-5, the full variable domain is NAGVMQNPRHLVRRRGQEARLRCSPMKGHSHVYWYRQLPEEGLKFMVYLQKENIIDESGMPKERFSAEFPKEGPSILRIQQVVRGDSAAYFCASSPSPPTSNQPQHFGDGTRLSIL.

The CDR3 region has the DNA TGCGCCAGCAGCTGGGCTAGCATCCAGGGCGAGCAGTACTTC. This encodes CASSWASIQGEQYF. The chain carries TRBV5-1 and TRBJ2-7; D tentatively fits TRBD1 or TRBD2 (5 bases each). This CDR3 has 14 residues. From germline, CDR1 is SGHRS and CDR2 YFSETQ. Deletions cut 3 bases from V and 6 bases from J, with 16 bases between. Together with reference TRBV5-1 and TRBJ2-7, the CDR3 gives the full variable domain: KAGVTQTPRYLIKTRGQQVTLSCSPISGHRSVSWYQQTPGQGLQFLFEYFSETQRNKGNFPGRFSGRQFSNSRSEMNVSTLELGDSALYLCASSWASIQGEQYFGPGTRLTVT.

This clone was seen once. This chain joins TRBV5-1 and TRBJ2-1; D unclear. The CDR3 is made up of 15 amino acids. With 1 base removed from V and 0 bases from J, the gap between germline ends came to 8 bases. Germline CDR1 and CDR2: SGHRS and YFSETQ. The CDR3 DNA reads TGCGCCAGCAGCTTGTCGAGTGTCTCCTACAATGAGCAGTTCTTC. It translates to CASSLSSVSYNEQFF.

This chain uses TRBV7-2 with TRBJ2-7; the D gene is possibly TRBD2 (5 bases). The V end lost 2 bases, the J end lost 5 bases, and 19 bases lay between the germline ends. Per germline, CDR1 SGHTA and CDR2 FQGNSA. The CDR3 length is 16 residues. CDR3 coding DNA: TGTGCCAGCAGCTTATGGAGGAGCGCGGAGATGAACGAGCAGTACTTC. Amino acid sequence: CASSLWRSAEMNEQYF.

To note about this clone: Different DNA sequences within this sample yield the same CDR3. The chain uses TRBV7-2 and TRBJ2-1; perhaps TRBD2 as D (6 bases). Germline V gene sequence: CDR1 SGHTA, CDR2 FQGNSA. This CDR3 has 13 residues. Trimming took 8 bases from V and 4 from J, leaving 12 bases between them. CDR3 sequence (DNA): TGTGCCAGCTCAGGACGGGGGTACAATGAGCAGTTCTTC. This sequence encodes CASSGRGYNEQFF.

The rearrangement joins TRBV28 to TRBJ1-1; D possibly corresponds to TRBD1 (5 bases). The CDR3 loop spans 14 amino acids. The ends were cut back, 3 bases at V and 5 bases at J, with 13 bases in the middle. The V gene's germline CDR1 is MDHEN and CDR2 SYDVKM. The CDR3 DNA reads as TGTGCCAGCAGTTTTGCCCAGGGCCGGACTGAAGCTTTCTTT. It encodes CASSFAQGRTEAFF.

The CDR3 loop is CASGNVNTGELFF. CDR3 nucleotide sequence: TGTGCCAGCGGAAACGTGAACACCGGGGAGCTGTTTTTT. The J gene is TRBJ2-2, the V gene TRBV6-1, with no clear D. Trimming pared 8 bases from V and 1 base from J, leaving 8 bases between. CDR3 length: 13 amino acids. Germline CDR1 is MNHNS and CDR2 is SASEGT.

This clone was counted between two and nine times. V usage is TRBV5-1 and J usage is TRBJ1-3; D ambiguous. From germline, CDR1 is SGHRS and CDR2 YFSETQ. This CDR3 has 12 residues. V gave up 0 bases and J gave up 8 bases, with 6 bases separating them. CDR3 in DNA: TGCGCCAGCAGCTTGGACTTATACACCATATATTTT. The encoded protein is CASSLDLYTIYF. Combining the CDR3 with reference TRBV5-1 and TRBJ1-3 gives the whole variable domain KAGVTQTPRYLIKTRGQQVTLSCSPISGHRSVSWYQQTPGQGLQFLFEYFSETQRNKGNFPGRFSGRQFSNSRSEMNVSTLELGDSALYLCASSLDLYTIYFGEGSWLTVV.

The chain couples TRBV6-5 to TRBJ2-3, with D maybe TRBD2 (6 bases). CDR1 is MNHEY and CDR2 is SVGAGI in the germline V gene. V lost 6 bases to trimming and J lost 1 base, with 11 bases between them. This CDR3 spans 14 amino acids. The CDR3 region is CASRGLGGTDTQYF. CDR3 nucleotides: TGTGCCAGCAGGGGACTTGGGGGCACAGATACGCAGTATTTT.

The V call is TRBV9, the J call TRBJ1-2; D is undetermined. Between the trimmed V and J ends, which lost 1 base and 8 bases, there was a span of 18 bases. The CDR3 runs 15 residues. Per the germline V gene, CDR1 is SGDLS and CDR2 is YYNGEE. CDR3 nucleotide sequence: TGTGCCAGCAGCGTATTCAGTGTAGCGCGCGGGGGCTACACCTTC. Translating gives CASSVFSVARGGYTF. Full variable domain (remainder filled in from reference TRBV9 and TRBJ1-2): DSGVTQTPKHLITATGQRVTLRCSPRSGDLSVYWYQQSLDQGLQFLIQYYNGEERAKGNILERFSAQQFPDLHSELNLSSLELGDSALYFCASSVFSVARGGYTFGSGTRLTVV.

The chain is built from TRBV10-2 and TRBJ1-5, with D unresolved. The CDR3 totals 12 residues. CDR1 is WSHSY and CDR2 is SAAADI in the germline V gene. V lost 7 bases, J lost 4 bases, and 8 bases lay in between. CDR3 loop: CASKDGNQPQHF. The CDR3 nucleotides are TGCGCCAGCAAGGACGGGAATCAGCCCCAGCATTTT.

The V call is TRBV5-6, the J call TRBJ1-1, with D perhaps matching TRBD1 (5 bases). The CDR3 is 15 amino acids. Trimming removed 1 base at V and 1 base at J, with 11 bases between. Germline CDR1 is SGHDT and CDR2 is YYEEEE. The chain's CDR3 is CASSLTGGRNTEAFF. CDR3 nucleotides: TGTGCCAGCAGCTTGACAGGAGGTAGGAACACTGAAGCTTTCTTT.

The chain combines TRBV18 with TRBJ2-1; 8 bases are a match to TRBD1. The J segment lost 0 bases and the V segment lost 3 bases, leaving 4 bases of the junction unmatched. Germline V gene sequence: CDR1 KGHSH, CDR2 LQKENI. The CDR3 has 16 amino acids. The CDR3, as DNA: TGTGCCAGCTCACCCTTTGGACAGGGCTCCTACAATGAGCAGTTCTTC. Translating it yields CASSPFGQGSYNEQFF.

The chain links TRBV18 to TRBJ2-3; possibly TRBD2 for D (6 bases). Deletions cut 3 bases from V and 2 bases from J, with 9 bases between. The CDR3 spans 14 residues. Germline values: CDR1 KGHSH, CDR2 LQKENI. In nucleotides, the CDR3 is TGTGCCAGCTCACCGGGACTGACCACAGATACGCAGTATTTT. Translation gives CASSPGLTTDTQYF.

V is TRBV30 and J is TRBJ2-7, with D perhaps TRBD1 (5 bases). The CDR3 contains 14 residues. Germline CDR1 and CDR2: GTSNPN and SVGIG (reference sequence). Trimming pared 2 bases from V and 7 bases from J, leaving 18 bases between. CDR3 sequence reads: CAWSSGQGSIEQYF. Here the CDR3 DNA reads TGTGCCTGGAGTAGTGGGCAGGGCTCCATTGAGCAGTACTTC.

As concerns this clone: Other DNA sequences within the sample encode an identical CDR3. This sequence joins TRBV7-2 and TRBJ2-7, with TRBD1 matching 8 bases. CDR1 and CDR2 (germline): SGHTA, FQGNSA. The V gene end was trimmed by 3 bases and the J gene end by 3 bases; junction bases not matched to a gene: 4. This CDR3 has 14 amino acids. CDR3 loop: CASSLTGVSYEQYF. The CDR3 DNA is TGTGCCAGCAGCTTGACAGGGGTCAGCTACGAGCAGTACTTC.

The rearrangement joins TRBV9 to TRBJ2-2, with D uncertain. This CDR3 has 15 amino acids. Looked up from germline, CDR1 is SGDLS and CDR2 is YYNGEE. V was cut by 0 bases and J by 4 bases, with 10 bases left in between. The CDR3 loop is CASSVDPSGTGELFF. The CDR3 region has the DNA TGTGCCAGCAGCGTAGATCCCTCGGGCACCGGGGAGCTGTTTTTT.

The J gene is TRBJ2-7, the V gene TRBV11-3, with D tentatively TRBD1 (6 bases). Germline CDR1 and CDR2: SGHNT and YENEEA. CDR3 size: 14 residues. The V end lost 0 bases, the J end lost 3 bases, and 9 bases lay between the germline ends. The CDR3 region has the DNA TGTGCCAGCAGCTTAGAAGGACAGCACTACGAGCAGTACTTC. It translates to CASSLEGQHYEQYF.

This chain links TRBV18 with TRBJ2-7, with D possibly being TRBD2 (5 bases). This CDR3 spans 14 amino acids. V dropped 2 bases and J dropped 3 bases, with 11 bases sitting between them. The germline gives CDR1 KGHSH, CDR2 LQKENI. CDR3 nucleotide sequence: TGTGCCAGCTCACCAACGGGGAGAAACTACGAGCAGTACTTC. It encodes CASSPTGRNYEQYF.

The count of this clone is one. The genes are TRBV4-2 and TRBJ2-2, with 7 bases fitting TRBD2. The V segment lost 0 bases and the J segment 5 bases; nucleotides outside the gene matches: 12. The germline CDR1 and CDR2 sequences are LGHNA and YNFKEQ. CDR3 length: 18 amino acids. The CDR3, as DNA: TGTGCCAGCAGCCAAGAGGCGGCGGCTAGCGGTTTGACCGGGGAGCTGTTTTTT. This translates into CASSQEAAASGLTGELFF.

The chain recombines TRBV2 with TRBJ2-1; tentative D call: TRBD1 (8 bases). CDR3 length equals 15 residues. V lost 3 bases and J 10 bases, leaving 19 bases between the germline ends. Germline V gives CDR1 SNHLY, CDR2 FYNNEI. CDR3 protein: CASSDQGQGLREQFF. As DNA, the CDR3 is TGTGCCAGCAGTGACCAAGGACAGGGACTAAGGGAGCAGTTCTTC.

The chain recombines TRBV6-1 with TRBJ2-7; 13 positions match TRBD2. This CDR3 contains 16 residues. V was clipped by 4 bases and J by 5 bases; unmatched bases: 8. Germline V CDR1 and CDR2: MNHNS, SASEGT. The CDR3 sequence: CASSARTGTSGDEQYF. DNA for the CDR3: TGTGCCAGCAGTGCTCGAACCGGGACTAGCGGGGACGAGCAGTACTTC.

The chain uses TRBV18 and TRBJ1-2; D is unresolved. Germline CDR1 is KGHSH and CDR2 is LQKENI. The CDR3 extends over 15 amino acids. The V gene lost 0 bases and the J gene lost 1 base, with 9 bases spanning the gap. The CDR3 DNA follows: TGTGCCAGCTCACCACCGCCAGGAATTAACTATGGCTACACCTTC. Its protein product is CASSPPPGINYGYTF.

V and J are TRBV7-3 and TRBJ1-3; tentatively, D is TRBD1 (6 bases). Per germline, CDR1 SGHTA and CDR2 FQGTGA. With 6 bases removed from V and 2 bases from J, the gap between germline ends came to 14 bases. The CDR3 is 15 residues long. CDR3 DNA sequence: TGTGCCAGCAGTGCCACAGCAGGGGCTGGAAACACCATATATTTT. Its protein is CASSATAGAGNTIYF.

With regard to this clone: Other DNA sequences in the sample encode the same CDR3. The V and J genes are TRBV5-1 and TRBJ1-2; D possibly corresponds to TRBD1 (5 bases). The ends were cut back, 0 bases at V and 3 bases at J, with 9 bases in the middle. The CDR3 spans 14 residues. Germline-derived CDR1 and CDR2 are SGHRS and YFSETQ. CDR3 in DNA: TGCGCCAGCAGCTTGGTGCAGGGAGACTATGGCTACACCTTC. Protein: CASSLVQGDYGYTF.

In DNA form, the CDR3 reads TGTGCCAGCAGTAGGGGGACTAGCGGGAGCACAGATACGCAGTATTTT. It specifies CASSRGTSGSTDTQYF. V gene TRBV7-9 combines with J gene TRBJ2-3, with 12 bases lining up with TRBD2. This CDR3 is built from 16 residues. With 6 bases clipped from V and 0 bases from J, the junction kept 4 bases outside the gene matches. Germline loops: CDR1 SEHNR, CDR2 FQNEAQ (reference sequence).